This T cell receptor beta chain was documented in a study of T cell repertoires in cytomegalovirus infection. The study, taken as a whole, reports: Summed frequency of public TCR beta families distinguished CMV carriers with the relevant HLA.

With regard to this clonotype: What it recognizes is unknown. This may arise from a read error, as a much more abundant clone is one base away.

The junction had 10 bases not matched to a gene; V was cut back by 6 bases and J by 6 bases. Germline V gene sequence: CDR1 MNHNY, CDR2 SVGAGI (reference sequence). The CDR3 has 15 residues. In TCRdb, the reads were re-called with MiXCR into one record per CDR3 protein. The table has 740,000 or so distinct CDR3 sequences, 35% seen once. The genes are TRBV6-6 and TRBJ1-3; 8 bases line up with TRBD1. The receptor was isolated from a human donor in good health (CMV status not recorded). Some clones in this sample may be carry-over from other donors' samples. The sequenced material came from PBMCs. CDR3 coding DNA: TGTGCCAGCAGCGACAGGGGATCGGCTGTAAACACCATATATTTT. It specifies CASSDRGSAVNTIYF.